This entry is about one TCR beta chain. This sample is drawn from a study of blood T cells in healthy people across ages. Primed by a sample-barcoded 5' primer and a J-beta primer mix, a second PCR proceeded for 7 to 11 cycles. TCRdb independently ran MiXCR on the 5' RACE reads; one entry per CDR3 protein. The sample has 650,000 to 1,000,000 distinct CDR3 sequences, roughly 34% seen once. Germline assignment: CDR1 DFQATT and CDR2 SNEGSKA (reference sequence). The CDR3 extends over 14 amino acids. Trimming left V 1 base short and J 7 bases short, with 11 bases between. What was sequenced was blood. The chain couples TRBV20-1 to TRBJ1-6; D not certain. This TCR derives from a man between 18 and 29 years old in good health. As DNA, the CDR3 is TGCAGTGCTAGAGTGAGGTCTGACAATTCACCCCTCCACTTT. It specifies CSARVRSDNSPLHF.